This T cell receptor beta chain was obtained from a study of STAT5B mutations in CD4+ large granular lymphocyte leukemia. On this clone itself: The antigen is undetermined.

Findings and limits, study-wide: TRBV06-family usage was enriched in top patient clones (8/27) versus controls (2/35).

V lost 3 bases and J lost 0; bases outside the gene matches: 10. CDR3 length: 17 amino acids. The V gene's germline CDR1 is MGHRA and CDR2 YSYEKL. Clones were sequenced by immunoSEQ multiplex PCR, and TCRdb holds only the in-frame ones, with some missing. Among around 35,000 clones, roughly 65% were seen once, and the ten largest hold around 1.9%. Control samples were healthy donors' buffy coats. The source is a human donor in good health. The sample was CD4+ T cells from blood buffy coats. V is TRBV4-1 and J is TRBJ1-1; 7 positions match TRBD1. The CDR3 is CASSQDGQAGMNTEAFF. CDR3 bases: TGCGCCAGCAGCCAGGACGGACAGGCTGGTATGAACACTGAAGCTTTCTTT.